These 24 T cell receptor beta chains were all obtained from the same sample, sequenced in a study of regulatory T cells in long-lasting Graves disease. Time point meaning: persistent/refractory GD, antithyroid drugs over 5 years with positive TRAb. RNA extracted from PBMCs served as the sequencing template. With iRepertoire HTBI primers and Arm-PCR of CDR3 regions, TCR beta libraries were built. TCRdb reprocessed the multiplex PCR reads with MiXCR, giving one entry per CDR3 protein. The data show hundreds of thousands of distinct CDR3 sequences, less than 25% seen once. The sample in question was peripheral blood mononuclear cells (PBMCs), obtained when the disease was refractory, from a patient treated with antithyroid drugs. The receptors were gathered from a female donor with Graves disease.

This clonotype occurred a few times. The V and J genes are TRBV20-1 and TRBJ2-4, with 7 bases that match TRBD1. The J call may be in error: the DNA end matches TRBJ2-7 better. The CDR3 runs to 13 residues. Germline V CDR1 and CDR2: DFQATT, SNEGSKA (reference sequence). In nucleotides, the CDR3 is TGCAGTGCCAAAGGGGGCATGAGGGACGAGCAGTACTTC. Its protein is CSAKGGMRDEQYF.

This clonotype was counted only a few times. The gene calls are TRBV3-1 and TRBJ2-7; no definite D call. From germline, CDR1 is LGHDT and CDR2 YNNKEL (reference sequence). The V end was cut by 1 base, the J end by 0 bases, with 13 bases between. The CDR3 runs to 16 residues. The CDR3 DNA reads TGTGCCAGCAGCCAAGGGGCAGGATTTAACTCCTACGAGCAGTACTTC. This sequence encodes CASSQGAGFNSYEQYF.

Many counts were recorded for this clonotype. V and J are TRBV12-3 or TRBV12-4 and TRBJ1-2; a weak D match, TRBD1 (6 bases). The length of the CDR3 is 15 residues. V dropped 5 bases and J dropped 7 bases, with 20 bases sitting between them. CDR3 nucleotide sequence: TGTGCCAGCAGTCCTGGGGGCACAGGAGGGGTTGGCTACACCTTC. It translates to CASSPGGTGGVGYTF.

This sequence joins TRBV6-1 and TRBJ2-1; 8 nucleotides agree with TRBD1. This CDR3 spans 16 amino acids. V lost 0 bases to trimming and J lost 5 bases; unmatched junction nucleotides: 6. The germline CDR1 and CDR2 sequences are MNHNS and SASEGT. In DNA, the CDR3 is TGTGCCAGCAGTGAAGCCGCAGGGGGCTCGGACAATGAGCAGTTCTTC. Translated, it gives CASSEAAGGSDNEQFF.

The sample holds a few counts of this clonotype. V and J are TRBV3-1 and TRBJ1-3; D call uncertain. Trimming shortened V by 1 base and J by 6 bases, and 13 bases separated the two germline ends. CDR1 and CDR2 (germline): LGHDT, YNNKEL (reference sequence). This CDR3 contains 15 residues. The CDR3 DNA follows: TGTGCCAGCAGCCAAGTCGTGGGCTTTGTAAACACCATATATTTT. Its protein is CASSQVVGFVNTIYF.

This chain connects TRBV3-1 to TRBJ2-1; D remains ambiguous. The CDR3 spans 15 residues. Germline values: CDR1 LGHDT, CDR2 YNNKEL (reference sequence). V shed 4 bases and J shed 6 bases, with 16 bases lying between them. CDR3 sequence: CASSPETIGPNEQFF. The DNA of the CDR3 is TGTGCCAGCAGCCCCGAGACAATAGGGCCCAATGAGCAGTTCTTC.

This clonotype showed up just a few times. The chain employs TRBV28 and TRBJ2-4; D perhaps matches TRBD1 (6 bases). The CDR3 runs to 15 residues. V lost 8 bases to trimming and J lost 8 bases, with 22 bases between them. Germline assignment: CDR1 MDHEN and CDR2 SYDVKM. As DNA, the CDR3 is TGTGCCAGCGGACCAACAGGGATGGCTGGTGACATTCAGTACTTC. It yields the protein CASGPTGMAGDIQYF.

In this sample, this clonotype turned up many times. The CDR3 region is CSARGQGSRETQYF. CDR3 nucleotides: TGCAGTGCTAGGGGACAGGGCAGCCGGGAGACCCAGTACTTC. The J gene is TRBJ2-5, the V gene TRBV20-1; 9 bases align to TRBD1. This CDR3 contains 14 residues. Germline lookup yields CDR1 DFQATT and CDR2 SNEGSKA (reference sequence). V trimming: 3 bases; J trimming: 5 bases; junction bases outside the gene matches: 7.

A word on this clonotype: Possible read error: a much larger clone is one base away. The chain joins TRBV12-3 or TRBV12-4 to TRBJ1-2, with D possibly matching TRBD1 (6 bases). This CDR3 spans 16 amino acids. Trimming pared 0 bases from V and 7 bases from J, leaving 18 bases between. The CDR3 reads CASSLAVRGAVAGYTF. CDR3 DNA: TGTGCCAGCAGTTTAGCTGTGCGGGGGGCGGTCGCTGGCTACACCTTC.

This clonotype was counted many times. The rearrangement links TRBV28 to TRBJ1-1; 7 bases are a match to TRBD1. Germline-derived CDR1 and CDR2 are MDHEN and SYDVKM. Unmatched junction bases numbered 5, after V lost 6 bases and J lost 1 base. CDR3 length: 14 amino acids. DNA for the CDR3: TGTGCCAGCAGGGGACAGCCGAAGAACACTGAAGCTTTCTTT. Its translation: CASRGQPKNTEAFF.

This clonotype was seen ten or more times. The CDR3 protein is CASRGTSGSYEQYF. CDR3 DNA: TGTGCCAGCAGAGGGACTAGCGGGAGCTACGAGCAGTACTTC. The chain couples TRBV28 to TRBJ2-7; 14 bases agree with TRBD2. CDR1 MDHEN and CDR2 SYDVKM come from the germline V gene. Unmatched junction bases numbered 1, after V lost 6 bases and J lost 3 bases. CDR3 length: 14 residues.

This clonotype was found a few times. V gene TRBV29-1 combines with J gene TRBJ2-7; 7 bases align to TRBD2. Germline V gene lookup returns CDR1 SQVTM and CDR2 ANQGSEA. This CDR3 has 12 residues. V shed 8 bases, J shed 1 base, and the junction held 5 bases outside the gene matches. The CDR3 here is CSTRGESYEQYF. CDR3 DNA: TGCAGCACCCGGGGGGAGTCCTACGAGCAGTACTTC.

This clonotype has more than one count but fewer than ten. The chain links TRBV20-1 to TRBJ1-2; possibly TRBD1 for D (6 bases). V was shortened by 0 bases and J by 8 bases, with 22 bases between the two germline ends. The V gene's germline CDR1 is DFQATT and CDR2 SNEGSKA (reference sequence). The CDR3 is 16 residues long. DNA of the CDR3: TGCAGTGCTAGAGATCTACAGGGAGGACGGGTTGAGGGCTACACCTTC. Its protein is CSARDLQGGRVEGYTF.

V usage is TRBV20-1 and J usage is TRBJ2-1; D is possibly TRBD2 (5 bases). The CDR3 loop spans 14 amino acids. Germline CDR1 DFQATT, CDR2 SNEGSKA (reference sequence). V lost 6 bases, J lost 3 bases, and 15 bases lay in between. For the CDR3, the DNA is TGCAGTGCACTAAAGCGGACGAACTACAATGAGCAGTTCTTC. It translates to CSALKRTNYNEQFF.

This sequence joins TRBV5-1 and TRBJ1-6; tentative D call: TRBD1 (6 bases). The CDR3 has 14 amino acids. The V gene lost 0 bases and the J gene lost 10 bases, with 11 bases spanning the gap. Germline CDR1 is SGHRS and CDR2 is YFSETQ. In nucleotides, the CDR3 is TGCGCCAGCAGCTTGGAACAGGGTAACTCACCCCTCCACTTT. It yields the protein CASSLEQGNSPLHF.

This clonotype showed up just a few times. The CDR3 DNA reads TGTGCCAGCAGCTTTCCGGGACAGCGTCAGGCGGCCAAAAACATTCAGTACTTC. This sequence encodes CASSFPGQRQAAKNIQYF. The V gene is TRBV7-3, the J gene TRBJ2-4, with 7 bases matching TRBD1. This CDR3 contains 18 residues. After removal of 3 bases from V and 1 base from J, the junction contained 12 bases not matched to a gene. CDR1 is SGHTA, CDR2 FQGTGA, per germline.

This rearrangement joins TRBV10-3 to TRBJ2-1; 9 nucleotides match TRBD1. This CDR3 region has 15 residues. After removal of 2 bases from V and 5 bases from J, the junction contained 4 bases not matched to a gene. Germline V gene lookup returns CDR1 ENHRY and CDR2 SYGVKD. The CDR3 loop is CAISEVQGADNEQFF. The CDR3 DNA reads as TGTGCCATCAGTGAGGTACAGGGGGCGGACAATGAGCAGTTCTTC.

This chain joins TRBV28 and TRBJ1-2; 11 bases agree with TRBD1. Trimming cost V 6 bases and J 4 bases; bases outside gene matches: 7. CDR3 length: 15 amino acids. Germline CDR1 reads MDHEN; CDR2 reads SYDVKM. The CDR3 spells CASSYRDRGGYGYTF. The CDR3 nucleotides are TGTGCCAGCAGCTACCGGGACAGGGGGGGCTATGGCTACACCTTC.

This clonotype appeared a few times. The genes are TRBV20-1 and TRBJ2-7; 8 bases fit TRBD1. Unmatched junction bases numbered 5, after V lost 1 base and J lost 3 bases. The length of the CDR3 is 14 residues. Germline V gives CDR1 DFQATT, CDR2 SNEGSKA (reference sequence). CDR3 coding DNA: TGCAGTGCTAGAGTCCCAGGGGGCGGCTACGAGCAGTACTTC. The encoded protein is CSARVPGGGYEQYF.

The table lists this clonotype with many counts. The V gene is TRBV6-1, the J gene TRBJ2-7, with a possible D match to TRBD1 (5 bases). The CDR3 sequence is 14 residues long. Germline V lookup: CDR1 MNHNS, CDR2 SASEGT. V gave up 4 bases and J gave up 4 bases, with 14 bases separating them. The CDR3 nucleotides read TGTGCCAGCAGTGTTCAGGGAATGTCGTACGAGCAGTACTTC. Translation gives CASSVQGMSYEQYF.

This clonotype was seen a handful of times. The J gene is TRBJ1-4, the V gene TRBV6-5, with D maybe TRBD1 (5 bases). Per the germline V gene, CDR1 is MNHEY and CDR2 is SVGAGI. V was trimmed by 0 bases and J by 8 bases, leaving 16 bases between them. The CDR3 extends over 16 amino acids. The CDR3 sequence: CASSYSGLYQGEKLFF. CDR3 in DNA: TGTGCCAGCAGTTACTCCGGACTTTACCAGGGCGAAAAACTGTTTTTT.

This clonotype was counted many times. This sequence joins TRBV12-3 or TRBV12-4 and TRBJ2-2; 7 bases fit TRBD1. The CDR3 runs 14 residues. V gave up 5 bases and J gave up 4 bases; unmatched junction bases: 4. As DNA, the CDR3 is TGTGCCAGCAGTCTGACAGGGATCACCGGGGAGCTGTTTTTT. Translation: CASSLTGITGELFF.

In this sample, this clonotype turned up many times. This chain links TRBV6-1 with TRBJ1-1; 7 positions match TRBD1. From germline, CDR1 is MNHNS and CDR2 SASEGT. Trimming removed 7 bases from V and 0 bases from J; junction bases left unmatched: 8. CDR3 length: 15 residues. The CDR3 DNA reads TGTGCCAGCATCAGAAGGGGACAGCTGAACACTGAAGCTTTCTTT. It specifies CASIRRGQLNTEAFF.

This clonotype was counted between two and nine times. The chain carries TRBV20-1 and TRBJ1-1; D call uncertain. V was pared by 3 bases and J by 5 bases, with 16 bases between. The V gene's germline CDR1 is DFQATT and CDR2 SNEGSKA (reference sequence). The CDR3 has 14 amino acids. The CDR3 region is CSARDVMEETEAFF. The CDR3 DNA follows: TGCAGTGCTAGGGATGTTATGGAGGAGACTGAAGCTTTCTTT.